This TCR beta chain appears in the sequencing data of a study of shared clonotypes between healthy human individuals. CD45RA-negative memory and CD45RA+ naive subsets were split from the CD4+ cells. V was clipped by 3 bases and J by 4 bases; unmatched bases: 10. This CDR3 spans 17 amino acids. Germline loops: CDR1 ENHRY, CDR2 SYGVKD. Assay execution took place at the deep level. This table comes from immunoSEQ multiplex PCR, and its TCRdb copy is limited to in-frame clones, with some not included. The table records roughly 2.5 million clones, approximately 94% of them present only once. This clonotype originated in a young man in good health. The J gene is TRBJ2-3, the V gene TRBV10-3; the match to TRBD2 covers 10 bases. Sequenced input: naive CD4+ T cells sorted from blood. Subset described: CD45RA+ positively selected. The CDR3 loop is CAISEAPGLASADTQYF. In DNA, the CDR3 is TGTGCCATCAGTGAAGCGCCGGGACTAGCGAGCGCAGATACGCAGTATTTT.